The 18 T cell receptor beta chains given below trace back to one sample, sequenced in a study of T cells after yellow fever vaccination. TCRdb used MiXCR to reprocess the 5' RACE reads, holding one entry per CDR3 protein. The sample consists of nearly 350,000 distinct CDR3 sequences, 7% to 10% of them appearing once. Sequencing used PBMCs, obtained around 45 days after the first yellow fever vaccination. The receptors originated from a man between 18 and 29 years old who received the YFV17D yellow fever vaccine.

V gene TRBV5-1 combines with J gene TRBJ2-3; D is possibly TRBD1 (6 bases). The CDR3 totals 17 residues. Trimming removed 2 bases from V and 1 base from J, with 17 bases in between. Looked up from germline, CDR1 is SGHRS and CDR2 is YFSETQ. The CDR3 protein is CASSFRGRDTGTDTQYF. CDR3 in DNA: TGCGCCAGCAGCTTCAGGGGCCGGGATACTGGCACAGATACGCAGTATTTT.

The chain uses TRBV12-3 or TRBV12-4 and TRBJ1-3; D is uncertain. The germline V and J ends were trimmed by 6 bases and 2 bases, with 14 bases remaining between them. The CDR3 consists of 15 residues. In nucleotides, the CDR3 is TGTGCCAGCAGGAAACAGATCCCTGCTGGAAACACCATATATTTT. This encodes CASRKQIPAGNTIYF.

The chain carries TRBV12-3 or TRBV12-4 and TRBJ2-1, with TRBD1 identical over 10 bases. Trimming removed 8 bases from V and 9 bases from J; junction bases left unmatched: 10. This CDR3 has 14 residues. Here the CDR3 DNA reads TGTGCCAGCCTCAACCCGGGACAGGGGATTGAGCAGTTCTTC. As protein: CASLNPGQGIEQFF.

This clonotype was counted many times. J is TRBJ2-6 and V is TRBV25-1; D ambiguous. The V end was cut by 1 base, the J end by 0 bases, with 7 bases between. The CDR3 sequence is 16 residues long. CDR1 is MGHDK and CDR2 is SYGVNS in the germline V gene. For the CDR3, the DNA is TGTGCCAGCAGTGAATCCGGTTCCTCTGGGGCCAACGTCCTGACTTTC. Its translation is CASSESGSSGANVLTF.

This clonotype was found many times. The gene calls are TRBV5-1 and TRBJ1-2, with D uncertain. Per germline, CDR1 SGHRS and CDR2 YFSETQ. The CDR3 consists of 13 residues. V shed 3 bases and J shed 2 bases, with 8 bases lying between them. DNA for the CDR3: TGCGCCAGCAGCTACGGAGGGAACTATGGCTACACCTTC. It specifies CASSYGGNYGYTF.

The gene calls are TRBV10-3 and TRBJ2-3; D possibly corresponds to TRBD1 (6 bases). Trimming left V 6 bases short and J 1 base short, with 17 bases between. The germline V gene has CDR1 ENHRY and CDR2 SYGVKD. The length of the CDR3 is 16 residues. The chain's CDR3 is CAIRARDTLGTDTQYF. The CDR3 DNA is TGTGCCATCAGGGCTAGGGACACACTAGGCACAGATACGCAGTATTTT.

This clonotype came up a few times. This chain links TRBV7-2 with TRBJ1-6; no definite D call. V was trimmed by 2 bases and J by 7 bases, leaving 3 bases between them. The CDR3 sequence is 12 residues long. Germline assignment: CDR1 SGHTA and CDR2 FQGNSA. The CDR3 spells CASSLRNSPLHF. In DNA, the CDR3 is TGTGCCAGCAGCTTAAGGAATTCACCCCTCCACTTT.

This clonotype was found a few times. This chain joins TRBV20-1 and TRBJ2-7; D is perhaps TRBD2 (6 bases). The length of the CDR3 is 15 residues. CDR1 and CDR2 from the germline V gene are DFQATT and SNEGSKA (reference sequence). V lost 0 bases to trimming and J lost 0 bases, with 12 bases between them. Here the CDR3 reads CSAREMDYPSYEQYF. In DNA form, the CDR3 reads TGCAGTGCTAGAGAGATGGACTACCCCTCCTACGAGCAGTACTTC.

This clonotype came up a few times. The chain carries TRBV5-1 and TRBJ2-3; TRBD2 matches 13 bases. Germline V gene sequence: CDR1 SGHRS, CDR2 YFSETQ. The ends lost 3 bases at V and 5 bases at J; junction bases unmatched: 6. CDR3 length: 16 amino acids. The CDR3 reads CASSSTGLAGEDTQYF. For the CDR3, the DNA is TGCGCCAGCAGCTCTACAGGACTAGCGGGGGAAGATACGCAGTATTTT.

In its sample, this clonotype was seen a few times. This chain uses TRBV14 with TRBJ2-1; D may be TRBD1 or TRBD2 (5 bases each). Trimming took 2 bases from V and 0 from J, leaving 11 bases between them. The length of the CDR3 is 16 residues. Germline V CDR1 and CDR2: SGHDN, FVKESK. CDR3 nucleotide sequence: TGTGCCAGCAGCCAAATGGGACCTGTCTCCTACAATGAGCAGTTCTTC. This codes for CASSQMGPVSYNEQFF.

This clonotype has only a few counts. CDR3 coding DNA: TGCAGCGTTGAGGGACAGCACACAGATACGCAGTATTTT. It encodes CSVEGQHTDTQYF. The chain recombines TRBV29-1 with TRBJ2-3, with 7 bases matching TRBD1. The length of the CDR3 is 13 residues. In germline, CDR1 is SQVTM, CDR2 ANQGSEA. J lost 2 bases, V lost 3 bases, and 2 bases had no gene match.

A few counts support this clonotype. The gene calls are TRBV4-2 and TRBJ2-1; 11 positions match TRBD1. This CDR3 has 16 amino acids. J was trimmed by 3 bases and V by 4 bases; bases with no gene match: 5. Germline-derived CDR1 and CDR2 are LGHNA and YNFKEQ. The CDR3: CASSLTGTGGYNEQFF. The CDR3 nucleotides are TGTGCCAGCAGCCTTACCGGGACAGGGGGCTACAATGAGCAGTTCTTC.

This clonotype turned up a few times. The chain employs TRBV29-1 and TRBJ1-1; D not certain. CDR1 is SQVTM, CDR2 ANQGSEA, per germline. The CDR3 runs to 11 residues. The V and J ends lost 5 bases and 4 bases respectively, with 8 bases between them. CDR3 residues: CSVFWGTEAFF. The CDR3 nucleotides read TGCAGCGTTTTTTGGGGCACTGAAGCTTTCTTT.

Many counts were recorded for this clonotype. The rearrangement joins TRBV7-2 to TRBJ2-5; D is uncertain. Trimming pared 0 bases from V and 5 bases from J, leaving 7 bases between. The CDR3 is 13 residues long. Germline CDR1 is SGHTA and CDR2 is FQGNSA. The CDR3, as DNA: TGTGCCAGCAGCTTAGCAATTTCGGAGACCCAGTACTTC. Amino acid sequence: CASSLAISETQYF.

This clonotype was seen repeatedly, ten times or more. The CDR3 is CASSLLAGGGGTQYF. The CDR3 DNA sequence: TGTGCCAGCAGCTTACTTGCGGGCGGAGGGGGGACCCAGTACTTC. The chain joins TRBV7-8 to TRBJ2-5, with D possibly called TRBD1 or TRBD2 (6 bases each). This CDR3 contains 15 residues. Per the germline V gene, CDR1 is SGHVS and CDR2 is FQNEAQ. Trimming removed 2 bases from V and 7 bases from J, with 17 bases in between.

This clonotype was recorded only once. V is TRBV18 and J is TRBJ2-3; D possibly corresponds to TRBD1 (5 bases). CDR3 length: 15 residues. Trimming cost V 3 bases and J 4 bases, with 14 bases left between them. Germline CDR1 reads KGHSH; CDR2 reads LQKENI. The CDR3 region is CASSPPQGSADTQYF. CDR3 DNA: TGTGCCAGCTCACCCCCGCAGGGATCCGCAGATACGCAGTATTTT.

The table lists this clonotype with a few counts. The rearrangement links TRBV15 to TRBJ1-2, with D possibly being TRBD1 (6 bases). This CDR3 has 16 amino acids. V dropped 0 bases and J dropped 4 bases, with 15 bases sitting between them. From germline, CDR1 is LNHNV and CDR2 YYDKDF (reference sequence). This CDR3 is CATSRDFAGGGYGYTF. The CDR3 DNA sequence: TGTGCCACCAGCAGAGATTTTGCCGGAGGGGGCTATGGCTACACCTTC.

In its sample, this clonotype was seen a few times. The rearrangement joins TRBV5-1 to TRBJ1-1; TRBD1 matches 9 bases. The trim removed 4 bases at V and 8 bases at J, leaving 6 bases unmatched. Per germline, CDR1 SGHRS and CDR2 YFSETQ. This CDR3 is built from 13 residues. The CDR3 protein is CASSATGGYEAFF. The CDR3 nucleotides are TGCGCCAGCAGCGCCACAGGGGGCTACGAAGCTTTCTTT.